The sequence of this T cell receptor (beta chain) was determined in a study of OX40 agonist ivuxolimab in advanced cancers. Turning to the study itself: Every patient in dose escalation had hepatocellular carcinoma, melanoma, renal cell or head and neck cancer.

The protocol was immunoSEQ multiplex PCR, while the TCRdb copy is restricted to in-frame clones and leaves out a portion. The table has 25,000 to 35,000 clones, around 88% seen once. CDR1 and CDR2 (germline): SGHDT, YYEEEE. V dropped 4 bases and J dropped 9 bases, with 14 bases sitting between them. The CDR3 loop spans 13 amino acids. Prior autoimmune disease or systemic immunosuppression barred patients. Researchers took blood at baseline, on cycle 4 day 1, and on cycle 7 day 1. This chain links TRBV5-6 with TRBJ2-1; possibly TRBD2 for D (6 bases). This receptor was obtained from an adult with an advanced solid tumor such as melanoma, head and neck, liver or kidney cancer. The sequencing here drew on CD4+ or CD8+ T cells sorted from blood, taken in a trial of the OX40 agonist ivuxolimab. Here the CDR3 DNA reads TGTGCCAGCAGCCTTCGACTAGATCTTGAGCAGTTCTTC. This sequence encodes CASSLRLDLEQFF. The full variable domain, in which reference TRBV5-6 and TRBJ2-1 provide the parts outside the CDR3, is DAGVTQSPTHLIKTRGQQVTLRCSPKSGHDTVSWYQQALGQGPQFIFQYYEEEERQRGNFPDRFSGHQFPNYSSELNVNALLLGDSALYLCASSLRLDLEQFFGPGTRLTVL.